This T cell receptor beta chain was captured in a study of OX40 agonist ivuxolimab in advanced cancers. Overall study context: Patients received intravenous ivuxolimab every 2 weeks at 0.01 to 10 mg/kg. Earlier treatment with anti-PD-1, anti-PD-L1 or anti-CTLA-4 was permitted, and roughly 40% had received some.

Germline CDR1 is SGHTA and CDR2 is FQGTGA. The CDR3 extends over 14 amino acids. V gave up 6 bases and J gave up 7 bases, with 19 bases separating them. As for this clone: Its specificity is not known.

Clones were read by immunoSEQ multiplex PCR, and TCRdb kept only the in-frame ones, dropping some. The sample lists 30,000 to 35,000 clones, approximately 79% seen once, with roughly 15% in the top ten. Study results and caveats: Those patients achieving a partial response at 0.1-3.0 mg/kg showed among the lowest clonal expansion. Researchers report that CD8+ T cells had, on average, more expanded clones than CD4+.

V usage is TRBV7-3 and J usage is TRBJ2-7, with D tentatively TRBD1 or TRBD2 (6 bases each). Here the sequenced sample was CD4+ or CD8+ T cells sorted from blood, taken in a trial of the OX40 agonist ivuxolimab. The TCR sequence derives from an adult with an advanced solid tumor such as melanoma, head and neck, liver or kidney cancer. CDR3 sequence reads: CASSNIGGSGEQYF. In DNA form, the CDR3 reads TGTGCCAGCAGTAATATCGGGGGCTCGGGGGAGCAGTACTTC.